This T cell receptor (beta chain) was found in a study of blood T cell repertoires in COVID-19. Study at large: Donors in the United States, Italy and Spain gave samples during acute or convalescent COVID-19. From T cells, B-cell-depleted T cells, or PBMCs came the material, which was cDNA or gDNA.

This clone was picked up a small number of times. Original methodology: Amplifying reference gene primers gave estimates of nucleated cell counts. Repertoires were generated with immunoSEQ multiplex PCR, while TCRdb's copy carries only in-frame clones and drops some. V, J and clone size were drawn from that table, and D and trimming were deduced from the DNA. Found here are 200,000 to 250,000 clones, approximately 86% of them singletons; the top ten hold more than 6.5%. Germline V gene lookup returns CDR1 WSHSY and CDR2 SAAADI. V gave up 4 bases and J gave up 1 base, with 14 bases separating them. The CDR3 runs to 16 residues.

This chain uses TRBV10-2 with TRBJ1-5; D is unclear. This TCR derives from a woman between 65 and 79 years old with active or convalescent COVID-19. The material sequenced was peripheral blood. Here the CDR3 DNA reads TGCGCCAGCAGTGTTGGCGGGCCCGGGAGCAATCAGCCCCAGCATTTT. Its protein is CASSVGGPGSNQPQHF.